The table lists the clone carrying this TCR beta chain with many counts. Its antigen is undetermined. This entry is derived from a study of T cell repertoires in cytomegalovirus infection. On the study more broadly: The public TCR beta signatures pointed to both CMV infection and matching HLA type.

TCRdb called the reads again in MiXCR, with one record for every CDR3 protein. Of about 190,000 distinct CDR3 sequences listed, approximately 9.6% are singletons. The CDR3 has 14 amino acids. After removal of 8 bases from V and 5 bases from J, the junction contained 11 bases not matched to a gene. CDR1 is SGHAT, CDR2 FQNNGV, per germline. Study results and caveats: Carriers of CMV plus the relevant HLA were identified by cumulative public TCR beta family frequency. Ex vivo responses were dominated by HLA-C-restricted CMV-specific TCR beta clonotypes.

Sample: PBMCs. The genes are TRBV11-2 and TRBJ1-1, with TRBD1 matching 7 bases. The source is a human donor in good health (CMV status not recorded). Some clones in this sample may be carry-over from other donors' samples. CDR3 coding DNA: TGTGCCAGCGTGGACAGACAGGGTAATACTGAAGCTTTCTTT. Residues: CASVDRQGNTEAFF.